This section outlines one TCR beta chain sequence together with its context. The data were obtained in a study of blood T cell repertoires in COVID-19. Study details: COVID-19 samples from acute and convalescent phases originated in the United States, Italy and Spain. T cells, B-cell-depleted T cells, or PBMCs supplied cDNA or gDNA.

Libraries were prepared by immunoSEQ multiplex PCR; TCRdb keeps only in-frame clonotypes and omits some of them. Found here are tens of thousands of clones, roughly 87% of them singletons; the top ten hold roughly a tenth. Germline V gene lookup returns CDR1 SGDLS and CDR2 YYNGEE. CDR3 size: 15 residues. V lost 4 bases, J lost 6 bases, and 19 bases lay in between. The sequencing input was peripheral blood. The source is a human donor with acute or convalescent COVID-19. The donor label of this sample is uncertain. J is TRBJ1-1 and V is TRBV9; D call uncertain. The CDR3: CASSQRFAGRAEAFF. The DNA of the CDR3 is TGTGCCAGCAGCCAACGCTTTGCCGGTCGCGCTGAAGCTTTCTTT.